This TCR beta chain was observed in a study of regulatory T cells in long-lasting Graves disease. In the study overall: Newly diagnosed Graves' patients took antithyroid drugs under 3 months.

Time point meaning: newly diagnosed GD, antithyroid drugs for less than 3 months. The TCR library used RNA extracted from PBMCs. Graves' disease diagnosis was established per American Thyroid Association guidelines. The V end lost 0 bases, the J end lost 4 bases, and 19 bases lay between the germline ends. Germline V gene sequence: CDR1 DFQATT, CDR2 SNEGSKA (reference sequence). The CDR3 is made up of 16 amino acids. Building of the TCR beta libraries involved iRepertoire HTBI primers and Arm-PCR of CDR3 regions. TCRdb reprocessed the multiplex PCR reads with MiXCR, giving one entry per CDR3 protein. The table lists a few hundred thousand distinct CDR3 sequences, approximately 15% of them singletons, with 8% to 10% in the top ten. Regarding the study as a whole: Only peripheral blood was studied, not thyroid tissue.

A word on this clonotype: What it recognizes is unknown.

This same sample was also taken into another study, of T cells in Graves' hyperthyroidism and ophthalmopathy. This second report adds: First-round RT-PCR of the TCR CDR3 relied on the HTBI primer set.

Sequences were derived from peripheral blood mononuclear cells (PBMCs), sampled at new diagnosis, from a patient treated with antithyroid drugs. J is TRBJ2-7 and V is TRBV20-1; D not resolved. The sequence derives from a man aged 25 to 40 with Graves disease. The CDR3 DNA is TGCAGTGCTAGAGAAAACGTCGGGCTAGGAGCTTACGAGCAGTACTTC. Amino acid sequence: CSARENVGLGAYEQYF.